A selection of T cell receptor beta chains follows, all from one sample in a study of post-analysis software for immune sequencing data. TCRdb used MiXCR to reprocess the PCR reads, holding one entry per CDR3 protein. The sample lists over 700,000 distinct CDR3 sequences; about 32% were seen once. Sequencing was carried out using blood. The receptors were gathered from a girl between 5 and 17 years old with multiple sclerosis. Each CDR3 is given with its conserved first and last residue. The D gene is left open where the match is weak. Not every row has a clone size; where given, it reads once, few, many or a size class.

J | V | D | size | CDR3 | DNA
TRBJ1-1 | TRBV20-1 | NA | few | CSALGTLWNTEAFF | TGCAGTGCTCTAGGGACTCTTTGGAACACTGAAGCTTTCTTT
TRBJ1-5 | TRBV19 | TRBD1 | NA | CASSIAEGTGGQPQHF | TGTGCCAGTAGTATTGCGGAAGGGACAGGCGGTCAGCCCCAGCATTTT
TRBJ2-1 | TRBV20-1 | TRBD2 | few | CSARVPGLAGGLQFF | TGCAGTGCTAGAGTCCCGGGACTAGCGGGGGGGTTACAGTTCTTC
TRBJ1-2 | TRBV3-1 | NA | few | CASSQDLTGHGYTF | TGTGCCAGCAGCCAAGATCTAACGGGACATGGCTACACCTTC
TRBJ2-6 | TRBV7-2 | TRBD1 | NA | CASSLAIRTGHSGANVLTF | TGTGCCAGCAGCTTAGCGATCAGGACAGGACACTCTGGGGCCAACGTCCTGACTTTC
TRBJ2-4 | TRBV6-5 | NA | many | CASSHSPLWAKNIQYF | TGTGCCAGCAGCCACTCCCCACTGTGGGCCAAAAACATTCAGTACTTC
TRBJ1-4 | TRBV15 | TRBD1 | few | CATSRDLRGTANEKLFF | TGTGCCACCAGCAGAGATCTCAGGGGGACCGCTAATGAAAAACTGTTTTTT
TRBJ1-2 | TRBV20-1 | NA | few | CMWRSENYGYTF | TGCATGTGGAGGTCGGAAAACTATGGCTACACCTTC
TRBJ2-3 | TRBV7-2 | NA | few | CASKRTDTQYF | TGTGCCAGCAAGCGCACAGATACGCAGTATTTT
TRBJ1-5 | TRBV20-1 | NA | once | CSARVSAHNQPQHF | TGCAGTGCTAGAGTGTCAGCTCACAATCAGCCCCAGCATTTT
TRBJ2-1 | TRBV20-1 | TRBD2 | NA | CSASSVAGSYNEQFF | TGCAGTGCTAGTTCGGTAGCGGGCTCCTACAATGAGCAGTTCTTC
TRBJ2-6 | TRBV4-1 | TRBD1 | NA | CASSQATDRDIGSGANVLTF | TGCGCCAGCAGCCAGGCCACGGACAGGGATATAGGTTCTGGGGCCAACGTCCTGACTTTC
TRBJ2-1 | TRBV6-1 | TRBD2 | NA | CASSTTGLAGGPSSYNEQFF | TGTGCCAGCAGTACGACAGGACTAGCGGGGGGCCCGAGCTCCTACAATGAGCAGTTCTTC
TRBJ2-5 | TRBV5-1 | TRBD2 | NA | CASSTIAGEGETQYF | TGCGCCAGCAGTACTATAGCGGGAGAGGGAGAGACCCAGTACTTC
TRBJ1-5 | TRBV20-1 | TRBD1 | few | CSARVRGPGNQPQHF | TGCAGTGCTAGGGTCAGGGGGCCAGGCAATCAGCCCCAGCATTTT
TRBJ2-5 | TRBV20-1 | TRBD2 | few | CSASVPSGGLETQYF | TGCAGTGCTAGCGTACCCAGCGGGGGCTTGGAGACCCAGTACTTC
TRBJ2-3 | TRBV3-1 | TRBD2 | NA | CASSPGTSPTDTQYF | TGTGCCAGCAGCCCGGGGACTAGTCCGACAGATACGCAGTATTTT
TRBJ2-5 | TRBV6-5 | NA | NA | CASSPLLDGGTQYF | TGTGCCAGCAGCCCCCTCCTGGACGGGGGGACCCAGTACTTC
TRBJ2-1 | TRBV2 | TRBD2 | NA | CASSDRGGQHNEQFF | TGTGCCAGCAGTGATCGGGGGGGGCAGCACAATGAGCAGTTCTTC
TRBJ1-5 | TRBV12-3/TRBV12-4 | NA | few | CASSKSGFGGNQPQHF | TGTGCCAGCAGCAAGTCGGGGTTTGGTGGCAATCAGCCCCAGCATTTT
TRBJ2-1 | TRBV27 | NA | NA | CASSPPSSQRYSDEQFF | TGTGCCAGCAGTCCACCCTCGTCCCAGCGGTATTCCGATGAGCAGTTCTTC
TRBJ2-3 | TRBV7-8 | NA | NA | CASSHRGGKSDTQYF | TGTGCCAGCAGCCACCGGGGCGGGAAGTCAGATACGCAGTATTTT
TRBJ1-1 | TRBV29-1 | TRBD1 | NA | CSVTGYLGTEAFF | TGCAGCGTGACAGGGTACTTAGGCACTGAAGCTTTCTTT
TRBJ2-7 | TRBV5-1 | TRBD1 | NA | CASSGDRAPYEQYF | TGCGCCAGCAGCGGAGACAGGGCCCCCTACGAGCAGTACTTC
TRBJ1-2 | TRBV15 | NA | few | CATSPRRAGSYGYTF | TGTGCCACCAGCCCACGTAGGGCAGGGAGCTATGGCTACACCTTC
TRBJ2-3 | TRBV4-3 | NA | many | CASSQERRDTQYF | TGCGCCAGCAGCCAAGAGAGGAGGGATACGCAGTATTTT
TRBJ2-1 | TRBV5-1 | NA | few | CASSFYHGTAGSEQFF | TGCGCCAGCAGCTTTTATCACGGGACTGCGGGCAGTGAGCAGTTCTTC
TRBJ2-7 | TRBV10-3 | NA | many | CAITEGGTYEQYF | TGTGCCATCACCGAGGGGGGTACCTACGAGCAGTACTTC
TRBJ1-2 | TRBV7-2 | TRBD1 | few | CASSFTGGYGYTF | TGTGCCAGCAGCTTTACAGGGGGCTATGGCTACACCTTC
TRBJ2-3 | TRBV5-6 | NA | few | CASSLEAGVGRRDTQYF | TGTGCCAGCAGCTTGGAGGCCGGAGTGGGAAGACGGGATACGCAGTATTTT
TRBJ2-3 | TRBV20-1 | TRBD2 | NA | CSARILAVGTDTQYF | TGCAGTGCTAGAATCCTAGCGGTGGGCACAGATACGCAGTATTTT
TRBJ2-1 | TRBV6-1 | NA | few | CASSTEGASYNEQFF | TGTGCCAGCAGTACCGAAGGGGCATCCTACAATGAGCAGTTCTTC
TRBJ2-5 | TRBV4-1 | NA | few | CASSQEGVLGETQYF | TGCGCCAGCAGCCAAGAAGGGGTCTTAGGAGAGACCCAGTACTTC
TRBJ2-1 | TRBV3-1 | NA | few | CASSKDVNKQFF | TGTGCCAGCAGCAAGGACGTCAACAAGCAGTTCTTC
TRBJ2-5 | TRBV12-3/TRBV12-4 | NA | NA | CASSLRVFSQQYF | TGTGCCAGCAGTTTACGTGTATTTTCCCAGCAGTACTTC
TRBJ2-1 | TRBV6-2/TRBV6-3 | TRBD2 | NA | CATQREGLNEQFF | TGTGCCACCCAGCGGGAGGGCCTTAATGAGCAGTTCTTC